This T cell receptor beta chain is drawn from a study of CD8 T cells in ankylosing spondylitis. Per the germline V gene, CDR1 is MNHEY and CDR2 is SVGAGI. This CDR3 has 15 residues. The V and J ends lost 4 bases and 3 bases respectively, with 16 bases between them. As to this clonotype: The target antigen is unknown.

Study-wide points: A TCR beta motif of under ten highly homologous variants seemed to mark ankylosing spondylitis blood. Reportedly, significant enrichment of disease-linked clones occurred in matched ankylosing spondylitis synovial fluid. Certain motif variants had earlier appeared in reactive arthritis synovial fluid and blood.

MiXCR was run by TCRdb on the 5' RACE reads, yielding one entry per CDR3 protein. Altogether hundreds of thousands of distinct CDR3 sequences are present, approximately 24% being singletons, with the ten largest covering about 6.9%. Source material: blood, either unsorted or a sorted T cell fraction (not recorded which). The rearrangement joins TRBV6-5 to TRBJ2-7, with D possibly being TRBD1 (6 bases). This TCR derives from a male donor with ankylosing spondylitis or in good health (not recorded which). The CDR3 DNA reads TGTGCCAGCAGTTCAACAGGGATGGCCAACTACGAGCAGTACTTC. Amino acid sequence: CASSSTGMANYEQYF.